This is a list of T cell receptor beta chains from one sample in a study of blood T cell repertoires in COVID-19. TCRdb keeps only in-frame clones here, not all; method: immunoSEQ multiplex PCR. Among fewer than 350,000 clones, around four fifths were seen once, and the ten largest hold around 4.1%. The sample was peripheral blood. These receptors came from a woman between 50 and 59 years old with active or convalescent COVID-19. Each CDR3 is given with its conserved first and last residue. Each record gives: clone size, CDR3 length, J gene, V gene, D gene, CDR3 protein, CDR3 DNA. D genes are given only for firm matches. Clone size, where shown, is once, few, many, or a class for clones that have expanded.

.,17,TRBJ2-2,TRBV30,TRBD1,CAWSSGTGRPNTGELFF,TGTGCCTGGAGTTCCGGGACAGGGCGACCGAACACCGGGGAGCTGTTTTTT
.,12,TRBJ2-5,TRBV29-1,.,CSVGYSQETQYF,TGCAGCGTTGGTTACAGCCAAGAGACCCAGTACTTC
.,17,TRBJ2-3,TRBV7-9,.,CASSFLAGQGGTDTQYF,TGTGCCAGCAGCTTCCTCGCCGGACAGGGAGGGACAGATACGCAGTATTTT
.,15,TRBJ2-7,TRBV18,.,CASSPEEGLLYEQYF,TGTGCCAGCTCACCAGAGGAGGGTCTCCTCTACGAGCAGTACTTC
.,11,TRBJ2-5,TRBV2,.,CASSAIETQYF,TGTGCCAGCAGTGCTATTGAGACCCAGTACTTC
.,15,TRBJ2-7,TRBV16,.,CASSQTVKGAYEQYF,TGTGCCAGCAGCCAAACCGTCAAGGGAGCCTACGAGCAGTACTTC
.,17,TRBJ1-2,TRBV30,.,CAWTPIGRAGANYGYTF,TGTGCCTGGACCCCCATTGGACGGGCAGGGGCTAACTATGGCTACACCTTC
.,15,TRBJ1-6,TRBV19,TRBD1,CASSLRQGAGSPLHF,TGTGCCAGTAGTCTCCGACAGGGGGCAGGTTCACCCCTCCACTTT
.,14,TRBJ2-5,TRBV7-3,.,CASSDPDKEETQYF,TGTGCCAGCAGCGACCCGGACAAAGAGGAGACCCAGTACTTC
.,17,TRBJ2-1,TRBV5-1,TRBD2,CASSGGTSGTFYNEQFF,TGCGCCAGCAGCGGCGGGACTAGCGGTACGTTTTACAATGAGCAGTTCTTC
.,11,TRBJ2-1,TRBV28,.,CASSPSAEQFF,TGTGCCAGCAGCCCTTCTGCGGAGCAGTTCTTC
.,16,TRBJ1-1,TRBV28,.,CASSLRGGGYRTEAFF,TGTGCCAGCAGTTTACGAGGTGGAGGGTACCGGACTGAAGCTTTCTTT
.,17,TRBJ2-1,TRBV5-1,TRBD1,CASRETGGMTNYNEQFF,TGCGCCAGCAGGGAGACAGGGGGTATGACCAATTACAATGAGCAGTTCTTC
.,15,TRBJ1-3,TRBV19,.,CASSVDRHSGNTIYF,TGTGCCAGTAGTGTGGACAGACACTCTGGAAACACCATATATTTT
.,15,TRBJ2-3,TRBV3-1/TRBV3-2,TRBD2,CASSVSGKRSDTQYF,TGTGCCAGCAGCGTGAGCGGGAAACGATCGGATACGCAGTATTTT
.,15,TRBJ1-2,TRBV5-1,.,CASRAGLTLDYGYTF,TGCGCCAGCAGGGCGGGGCTGACTCTGGACTATGGCTACACCTTC
.,15,TRBJ2-7,TRBV19,.,CASSIGGPKAYEQYF,TGTGCCAGTAGTATAGGGGGGCCGAAAGCCTACGAGCAGTACTTC
.,13,TRBJ1-6,TRBV2,.,CASRGAKNSPLHF,TGTGCCAGCAGAGGGGCGAAGAATTCACCCCTCCACTTT
.,17,TRBJ1-2,TRBV5-1,TRBD1,CASSSGQGRRANYGYTF,TGCGCCAGCAGCTCCGGACAGGGTAGAAGGGCTAACTATGGCTACACCTTC
once,16,TRBJ2-1,TRBV2,TRBD1,CASSPDRAFSYNEQFF,TGTGCCAGCAGTCCCGACAGGGCCTTCTCCTACAATGAGCAGTTCTTC
.,17,TRBJ2-1,TRBV10-3,TRBD2,CAISERAGTSGANEQFF,TGTGCCATCAGTGAGAGAGCTGGGACTAGCGGGGCCAATGAGCAGTTCTTC
once,14,TRBJ2-7,TRBV28,.,CASSLFAGYYEQYF,TGTGCCAGCAGTTTATTTGCGGGATACTACGAGCAGTACTTC
few,16,TRBJ2-1,TRBV5-4,TRBD2,CASSLTSGSIYNEQFF,TGTGCCAGCAGCCTCACTAGCGGGAGCATCTACAATGAGCAGTTCTTC
.,14,TRBJ1-1,TRBV21-1,.,CASSYTGQGTEAFF,TGTGCCAGCAGCTACACCGGACAGGGCACTGAAGCTTTCTTT
.,14,TRBJ2-1,TRBV19,TRBD2,CASSETSGSGEQFF,TGTGCCAGTAGCGAGACTAGCGGGAGCGGGGAGCAGTTCTTC
.,13,TRBJ2-1,TRBV19,TRBD1,CASSQQGASEQFF,TGTGCCAGTAGTCAACAGGGGGCAAGTGAGCAGTTCTTC
.,15,TRBJ1-4,TRBV5-5,.,CASSLGRATNEKLFF,TGTGCCAGCAGCTTGGGACGGGCAACTAATGAAAAACTGTTTTTT
.,16,TRBJ2-3,TRBV27,TRBD2,CASSSLAGDSTDTQYF,TGTGCCAGCAGTTCTTTAGCGGGCGACTCCACAGATACGCAGTATTTT